The T cell receptor beta chain described here comes from a study of beta chain features in type 1 diabetes. About this clone: Its antigen is not known.

The investigators reverse transcribed all of the isolated RNA, so they sequenced expressed TCRB transcripts. Sequencing was performed with immunoSEQ multiplex PCR; in TCRdb, only in-frame clones are kept and a portion is missing. The sample shows roughly 150,000 clones, around 8% of them seen only once. V was clipped by 5 bases and J by 5 bases, with 15 bases between them. The CDR3 consists of 15 residues. The germline V gene encodes CDR1 LNHDA and CDR2 SQIVND (reference sequence). Study-level findings and limits: Possibly, sequencing cDNA over-represented cells that had high TCR expression levels.

The TCR was taken from a man between 18 and 35 years old in good health. Sequenced: central memory CD4+ T cells from blood. The chain links TRBV19 to TRBJ1-4; weak D call: TRBD1 (6 bases). The CDR3 reads CASSPAWGPNEKLFF. The CDR3 DNA reads TGTGCCAGTAGTCCCGCCTGGGGGCCAAATGAAAAACTGTTTTTT.